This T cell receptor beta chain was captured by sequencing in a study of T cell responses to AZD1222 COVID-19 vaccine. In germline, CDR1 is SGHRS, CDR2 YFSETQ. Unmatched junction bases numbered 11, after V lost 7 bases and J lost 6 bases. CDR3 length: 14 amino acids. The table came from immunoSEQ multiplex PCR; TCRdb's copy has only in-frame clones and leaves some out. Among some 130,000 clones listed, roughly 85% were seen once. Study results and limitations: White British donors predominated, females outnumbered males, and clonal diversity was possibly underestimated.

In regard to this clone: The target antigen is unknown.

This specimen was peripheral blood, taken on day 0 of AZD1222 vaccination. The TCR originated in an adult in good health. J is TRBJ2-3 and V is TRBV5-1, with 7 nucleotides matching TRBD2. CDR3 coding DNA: TGCGCCAGCGTCCTCGGGGCGGGAGTGGATACGCAGTATTTT. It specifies CASVLGAGVDTQYF.